Listed here are 10 T cell receptor beta chains from one sample, sequenced in a study of blood T cell repertoires in COVID-19 (dated by TCRdb to the early 2020s). Library method: the immunoSEQ multiplex PCR assay. In TCRdb, the immuneACCESS table is reduced to in-frame sequences with V and J assigned. These tables do not hold every clone; where another copy was compared, an unresolved V gene accounts for under half, and the others remain unexplained. The sample table lists roughly 220,000 clones, roughly 82% of them with a count of one. Together, the top ten hold about 1.5% of the sample. Material: peripheral blood. These receptor sequences come from a middle-aged woman who had recovered from COVID-19.

The chain links TRBV29-1 to TRBJ2-7, with TRBD1 identical over 7 bases. The V gene's germline CDR1 is SQVTM and CDR2 ANQGSEA. This CDR3 has 12 amino acids. Losses at the gene ends were 3 bases for V and 7 bases for J; bases not matched to a gene: 6. CDR3 protein: CSVDTGAREQYF. Written as DNA, the CDR3 is TGCAGCGTTGATACAGGGGCGAGGGAGCAGTACTTC.

This chain uses TRBV3-1 (or the pseudogene TRBV3-2) with TRBJ2-3; 15 bases line up with TRBD2. The CDR3 runs 22 residues. V lost 4 bases, J lost 0 bases, and 17 bases stayed unmatched. CDR1 LGHDT and CDR2 YNNKEL come from the germline V gene (reference sequence). This CDR3 is CASSLGTSGGTQLASSTDTQYF. Written as DNA, the CDR3 is TGTGCCAGCAGCCTAGGGACTAGCGGGGGGACCCAGCTGGCTAGTAGCACAGATACGCAGTATTTT.

This clone was observed a single time. The chain carries TRBV10-2 and TRBJ2-4; 7 bases align to TRBD2. Germline V gene sequence: CDR1 WSHSY, CDR2 SAAADI. V was pared by 4 bases and J by 3 bases, with 3 bases of the junction left unmatched. There are 14 residues in the CDR3. The CDR3, as DNA: TGCGCCAGCAGTGTGGGAGGGGTCAAAAACATTCAGTACTTC. As protein: CASSVGGVKNIQYF.

This clone is a singleton in its sample. The V and J genes are TRBV6-5 and TRBJ2-3, with TRBD2 as a possible D gene (6 bases). Trimming took off 8 bases at V and 6 bases at J, with 15 bases between the two ends. CDR1 is MNHEY and CDR2 is SVGAGI in the germline V gene. This CDR3 is 13 amino acids long. CDR3: CASSRAGIDTQYF. DNA for the CDR3: TGTGCCAGCTCCCGGGCGGGGATCGATACGCAGTATTTT.

The chain employs TRBV5-1 and TRBJ2-7; TRBD2 might be the D (5 bases). Trimming shortened V by 6 bases and J by 0 bases, and 16 bases separated the two germline ends. The germline V gene has CDR1 SGHRS and CDR2 YFSETQ. The CDR3 is 15 amino acids. The CDR3, as DNA: TGCGCCAGCAAGCTCCACGAGGGTATCTCCTACGAGCAGTACTTC. This gives the protein CASKLHEGISYEQYF.

The CDR3 DNA is TGTGCCACCAGTGAAAGCGGGGGGGCCCTGGGAGATACGCAGTATTTT. Protein product: CATSESGGALGDTQYF. V usage is TRBV24-1 and J usage is TRBJ2-3, with 10 nucleotides matching TRBD2. The trim removed 4 bases at V and 5 bases at J, leaving 8 bases unmatched. From germline, CDR1 is KGHDR and CDR2 SFDVKD. The CDR3 extends over 16 amino acids.

Concerning this clone: Possible read error: a much larger clone is one base away. V and J are TRBV5-6 and TRBJ2-1; D remains unclear. The germline gives CDR1 SGHDT, CDR2 YYEEEE. The length of the CDR3 is 11 residues. Between the trimmed V and J ends, which lost 5 bases and 4 bases, there was a span of 4 bases. CDR3 DNA sequence: TGTGCCAGCAGGCAGTACAATGAGCAGTTCTTC. It yields the protein CASRQYNEQFF. The full variable domain, its missing parts supplied by reference TRBV5-6 and TRBJ2-1, is DAGVTQSPTHLIKTRGQQVTLRCSPKSGHDTVSWYQQALGQGPQFIFQYYEEEERQRGNFPDRFSGHQFPNYSSELNVNALLLGDSALYLCASRQYNEQFFGPGTRLTVL.

The chain carries TRBV19 and TRBJ1-2; 9 bases agree with TRBD1. This CDR3 has 16 amino acids. Germline values: CDR1 LNHDA, CDR2 SQIVND (reference sequence). Unmatched junction bases numbered 9, after V lost 3 bases and J lost 4 bases. In DNA, the CDR3 is TGTGCCAGTAGTATTACTTTTCGGGACAGGGTCTATGGCTACACCTTC. It specifies CASSITFRDRVYGYTF.

This sequence joins TRBV5-1 and TRBJ2-5; tentative D call: TRBD1 (7 bases). The germline V gene encodes CDR1 SGHRS and CDR2 YFSETQ. V was clipped by 0 bases and J by 5 bases, with 14 bases between them. The CDR3 extends over 15 amino acids. CDR3 in amino acids: CASSLDGGGVETQYF. As DNA, the CDR3 is TGCGCCAGCAGCTTGGATGGAGGGGGCGTGGAGACCCAGTACTTC.

As to this clone: The sample has other DNA sequences that encode this CDR3 too. The genes are TRBV9 and TRBJ2-1, with a weak D call TRBD1 (7 bases). Per germline, CDR1 SGDLS and CDR2 YYNGEE. The length of the CDR3 is 15 residues. The V gene lost 4 bases and the J gene lost 0 bases, with 11 bases spanning the gap. The DNA of the CDR3 is TGTGCCAGCAGCCCAGGGGGGAGCTCCTACAATGAGCAGTTCTTC. Protein: CASSPGGSSYNEQFF.